This passage covers 9 T cell receptor beta chains from one sample sequenced in a study of T cell responses to AZD1222 COVID-19 vaccine. This table comes from immunoSEQ multiplex PCR, and its TCRdb copy is limited to in-frame clones, with some not included. This table has 80,000 to 95,000 clones, 88% appearing once. Sequencing used peripheral blood, obtained on day 0 of MenACWY control vaccination. The receptors stem from an adult in good health.

This clone was found once. The CDR3 DNA reads TGTGCCAGCAGCGTACGAGAGGGCAGCACAGATACGCAGTATTTT. Its protein product is CASSVREGSTDTQYF. The V gene is TRBV9, the J gene TRBJ2-3; D perhaps matches TRBD2 (5 bases). CDR3 length equals 15 residues. The germline V gene encodes CDR1 SGDLS and CDR2 YYNGEE. V lost 1 base and J lost 0, with 9 bases in between.

This chain uses TRBV28 with TRBJ2-7; 8 bases align to TRBD1. V dropped 4 bases and J dropped 4; count of bases not matched to a gene: 9. CDR1 is MDHEN, CDR2 SYDVKM, per germline. The CDR3 is 15 amino acids. The CDR3 bases are TGTGCCAGCAGTTCGCCAGGGACAGGCTCATACGAGCAGTACTTC. Residues: CASSSPGTGSYEQYF.

The chain combines TRBV19 with TRBJ1-2, with D tentatively TRBD1 (6 bases). This CDR3 is built from 14 residues. The ends were cut back, 7 bases at V and 4 bases at J, with 16 bases in the middle. CDR1 and CDR2 (germline): LNHDA, SQIVND (reference sequence). CDR3 nucleotide sequence: TGTGCCAGTAACCCCCCCGGACAGCCCTATGGCTACACCTTC. It yields the protein CASNPPGQPYGYTF.

The chain carries TRBV30 and TRBJ2-1; TRBD1 might be the D (6 bases). Trimming removed 5 bases from V and 2 bases from J, with 13 bases in between. This CDR3 comprises 14 residues. The V gene's germline CDR1 is GTSNPN and CDR2 SVGIG (reference sequence). The CDR3 sequence: CAWDLGAAYNEQFF. In nucleotides, the CDR3 is TGTGCCTGGGACCTGGGGGCGGCCTACAATGAGCAGTTCTTC.

V and J are TRBV11-2 and TRBJ2-7, with TRBD1 as a possible D gene (6 bases). The CDR3 extends over 13 amino acids. Germline CDR1 SGHAT, CDR2 FQNNGV. V was cut by 5 bases and J by 2 bases, with 10 bases left in between. In DNA, the CDR3 is TGTGCCAGCAGCCGGACAGACCCCTACGAGCAGTACTTC. Amino acid sequence: CASSRTDPYEQYF.

The chain links TRBV7-2 to TRBJ2-3; the D gene is possibly TRBD2 (6 bases). With 1 base removed from V and 0 bases from J, the gap between germline ends came to 8 bases. Germline assignment: CDR1 SGHTA and CDR2 FQGNSA. This CDR3 contains 15 residues. The CDR3 spells CASSLVGTSTDTQYF. The CDR3 nucleotides are TGTGCCAGCAGCTTAGTGGGGACTAGCACAGATACGCAGTATTTT.

The genes are TRBV12-5 and TRBJ2-1, with 10 bases matching TRBD2. CDR3 length: 18 amino acids. The germline V gene has CDR1 LGHNT and CDR2 FRNRAP. The V segment lost 3 bases and the J segment 1 base; nucleotides outside the gene matches: 9. CDR3 nucleotide sequence: TGTGCTAGTGGTTTCCCTAGCGGGAGTTCGGGTTCCTACAATGAGCAGTTCTTC. Protein: CASGFPSGSSGSYNEQFF.

The chain carries TRBV7-2 and TRBJ2-1; D ambiguous. Trimming pared 8 bases from V and 5 bases from J, leaving 4 bases between. The CDR3 sequence is 10 residues long. Germline V lookup: CDR1 SGHTA, CDR2 FQGNSA. In DNA form, the CDR3 reads TGTGCCAGCGGAAACAATGAGCAGTTCTTC. Its translation is CASGNNEQFF.

This clone was detected only a few times. This chain joins TRBV5-3 and TRBJ2-7; 9 nucleotides align to TRBD1. TRBV5-3 is an ORF for which the function is uncertain. V lost 4 bases and J lost 1; bases outside the gene matches: 9. The CDR3 totals 16 residues. The CDR3 is CARSQNRTGDSYEQYF. Here the CDR3 DNA reads TGTGCCAGAAGCCAAAACCGGACAGGGGATTCCTACGAGCAGTACTTC.